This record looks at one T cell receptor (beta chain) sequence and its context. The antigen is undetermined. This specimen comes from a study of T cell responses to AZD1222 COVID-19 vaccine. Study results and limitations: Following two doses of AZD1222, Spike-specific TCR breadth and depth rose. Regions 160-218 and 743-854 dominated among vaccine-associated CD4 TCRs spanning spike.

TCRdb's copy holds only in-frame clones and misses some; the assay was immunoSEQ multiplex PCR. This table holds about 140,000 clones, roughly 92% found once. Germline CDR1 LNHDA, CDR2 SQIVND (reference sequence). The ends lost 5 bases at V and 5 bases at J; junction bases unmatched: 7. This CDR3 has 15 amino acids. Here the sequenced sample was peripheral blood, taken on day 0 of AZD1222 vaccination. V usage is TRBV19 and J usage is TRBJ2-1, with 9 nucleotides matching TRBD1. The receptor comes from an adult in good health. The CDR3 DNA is TGTGCCAGTAGTCCGGGACAGGGATCCCACAATGAGCAGTTCTTC. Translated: CASSPGQGSHNEQFF.